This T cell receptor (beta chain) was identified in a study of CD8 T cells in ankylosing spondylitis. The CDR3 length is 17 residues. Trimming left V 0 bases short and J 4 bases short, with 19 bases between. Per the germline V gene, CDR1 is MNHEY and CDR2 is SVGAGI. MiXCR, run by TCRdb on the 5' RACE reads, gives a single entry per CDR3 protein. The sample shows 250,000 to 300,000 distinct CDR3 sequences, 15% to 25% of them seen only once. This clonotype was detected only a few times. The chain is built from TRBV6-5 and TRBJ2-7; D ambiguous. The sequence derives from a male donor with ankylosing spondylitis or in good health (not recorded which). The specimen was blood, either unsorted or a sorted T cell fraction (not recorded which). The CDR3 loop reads CASSYSTAASFEYEQYV. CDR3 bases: TGTGCCAGCAGTTACTCGACGGCGGCATCCTTCGAGTACGAGCAGTACGTC.